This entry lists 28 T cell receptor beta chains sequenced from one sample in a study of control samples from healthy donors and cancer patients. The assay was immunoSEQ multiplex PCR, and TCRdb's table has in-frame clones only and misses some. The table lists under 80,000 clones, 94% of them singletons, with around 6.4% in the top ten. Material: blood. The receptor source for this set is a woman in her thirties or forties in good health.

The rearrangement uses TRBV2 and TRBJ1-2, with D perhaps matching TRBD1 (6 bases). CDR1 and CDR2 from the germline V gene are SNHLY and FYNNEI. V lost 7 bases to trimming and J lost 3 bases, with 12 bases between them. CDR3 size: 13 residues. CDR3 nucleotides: TGTGCCAGCAAACAGGGAACCTACTATGGCTACACCTTC. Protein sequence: CASKQGTYYGYTF.

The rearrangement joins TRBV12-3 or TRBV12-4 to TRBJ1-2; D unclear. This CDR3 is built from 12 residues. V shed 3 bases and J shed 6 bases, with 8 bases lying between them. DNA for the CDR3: TGTGCCAGCAGTTTCTGGGGAGATGGCTACACCTTC. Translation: CASSFWGDGYTF.

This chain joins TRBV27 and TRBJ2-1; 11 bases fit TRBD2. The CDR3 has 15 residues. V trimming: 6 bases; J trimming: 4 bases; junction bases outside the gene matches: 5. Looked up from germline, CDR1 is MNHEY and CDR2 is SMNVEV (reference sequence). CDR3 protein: CASSHWTSGYNEQFF. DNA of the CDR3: TGTGCCAGCAGCCACTGGACTAGCGGGTACAATGAGCAGTTCTTC.

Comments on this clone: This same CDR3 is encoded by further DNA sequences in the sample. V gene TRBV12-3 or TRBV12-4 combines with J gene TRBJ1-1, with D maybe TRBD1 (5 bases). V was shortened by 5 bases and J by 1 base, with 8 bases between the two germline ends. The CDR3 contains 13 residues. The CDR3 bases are TGTGCCAGCAGTCTGGGGCCGAACACTGAAGCTTTCTTT. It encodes CASSLGPNTEAFF.

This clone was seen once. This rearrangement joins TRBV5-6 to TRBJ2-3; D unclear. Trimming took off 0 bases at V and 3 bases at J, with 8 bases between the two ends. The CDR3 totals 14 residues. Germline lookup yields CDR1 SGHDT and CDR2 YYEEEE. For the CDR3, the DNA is TGTGCCAGCAGCTTGGGGCTAGGGACAGATACGCAGTATTTT. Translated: CASSLGLGTDTQYF.

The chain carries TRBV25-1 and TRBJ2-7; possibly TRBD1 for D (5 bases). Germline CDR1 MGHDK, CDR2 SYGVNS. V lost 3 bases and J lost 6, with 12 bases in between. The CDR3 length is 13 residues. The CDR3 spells CASSDRAVSEQYF. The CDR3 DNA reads TGTGCCAGCAGTGACAGGGCAGTGAGCGAGCAGTACTTC.

The CDR3 is CAWTGAEEKLFF. CDR3 sequence (DNA): TGTGCCTGGACAGGGGCGGAGGAAAAACTGTTTTTT. The chain has TRBV30 and TRBJ1-4; a weak D match, TRBD1 (6 bases). Germline loops: CDR1 GTSNPN, CDR2 SVGIG (reference sequence). Trimming stripped 4 bases from V and 8 bases from J, with 11 bases between. CDR3 length equals 12 residues.

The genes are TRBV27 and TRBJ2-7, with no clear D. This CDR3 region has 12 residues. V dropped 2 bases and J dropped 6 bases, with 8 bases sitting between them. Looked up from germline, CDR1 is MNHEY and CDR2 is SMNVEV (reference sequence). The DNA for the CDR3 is TGTGCCAGCAGTTTAATTAGTGGCGAGCAGTACTTC. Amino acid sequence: CASSLISGEQYF.

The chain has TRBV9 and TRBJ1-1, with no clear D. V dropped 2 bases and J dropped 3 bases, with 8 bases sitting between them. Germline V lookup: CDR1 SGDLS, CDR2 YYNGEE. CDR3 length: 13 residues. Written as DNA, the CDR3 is TGTGCCAGCAGCGTTCAGGTTGACACTGAAGCTTTCTTT. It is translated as CASSVQVDTEAFF.

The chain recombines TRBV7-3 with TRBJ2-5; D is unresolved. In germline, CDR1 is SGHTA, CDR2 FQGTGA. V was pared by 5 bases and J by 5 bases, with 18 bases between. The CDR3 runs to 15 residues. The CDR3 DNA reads TGTGCCAGCAGCATCACTCCCGGGCGAGCGGAGACCCAGTACTTC. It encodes CASSITPGRAETQYF.

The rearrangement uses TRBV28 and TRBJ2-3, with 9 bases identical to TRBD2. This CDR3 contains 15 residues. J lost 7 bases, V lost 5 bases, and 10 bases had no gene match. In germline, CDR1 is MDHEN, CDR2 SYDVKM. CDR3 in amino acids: CASSPSSGSYYTQYF. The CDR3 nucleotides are TGTGCCAGCAGTCCTAGTAGCGGGAGTTATTATACGCAGTATTTT.

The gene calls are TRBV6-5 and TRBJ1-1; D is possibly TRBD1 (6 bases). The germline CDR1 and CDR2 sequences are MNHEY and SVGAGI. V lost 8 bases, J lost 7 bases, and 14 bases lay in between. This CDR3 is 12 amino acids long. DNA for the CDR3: TGTGCCAGCCTGGACAGAGAGAGTGAAGCTTTCTTT. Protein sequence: CASLDRESEAFF.

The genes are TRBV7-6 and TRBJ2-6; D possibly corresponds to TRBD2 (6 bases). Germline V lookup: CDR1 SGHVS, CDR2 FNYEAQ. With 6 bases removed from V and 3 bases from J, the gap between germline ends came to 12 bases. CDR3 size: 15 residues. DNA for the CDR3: TGTGCCAGCAGTTCCGCCGGGGGTGGGGCCAACGTCCTGACTTTC. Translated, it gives CASSSAGGGANVLTF. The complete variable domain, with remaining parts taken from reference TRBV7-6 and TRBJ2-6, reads GAGVSQSPRYKVTKRGQDVALRCDPISGHVSLYWYRQALGQGPEFLTYFNYEAQQDKSGLPNDRFSAERPEGSISTLTIQRTEQRDSAMYRCASSSAGGGANVLTFGAGSRLTVL.

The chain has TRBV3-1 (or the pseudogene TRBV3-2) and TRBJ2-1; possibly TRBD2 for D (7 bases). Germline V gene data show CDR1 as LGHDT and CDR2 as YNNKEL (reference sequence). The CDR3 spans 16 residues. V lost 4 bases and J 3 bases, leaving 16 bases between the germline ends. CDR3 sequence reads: CASSPTGWTSYNEQFF. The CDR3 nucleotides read TGTGCCAGCAGCCCGACAGGCTGGACTAGCTACAATGAGCAGTTCTTC.

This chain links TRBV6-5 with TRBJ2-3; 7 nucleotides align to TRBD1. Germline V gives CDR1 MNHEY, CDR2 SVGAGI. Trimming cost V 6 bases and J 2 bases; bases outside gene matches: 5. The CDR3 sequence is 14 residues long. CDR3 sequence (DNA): TGTGCCAGCAGAGAGACAGGGTCCACAGATACGCAGTATTTT. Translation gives CASRETGSTDTQYF.

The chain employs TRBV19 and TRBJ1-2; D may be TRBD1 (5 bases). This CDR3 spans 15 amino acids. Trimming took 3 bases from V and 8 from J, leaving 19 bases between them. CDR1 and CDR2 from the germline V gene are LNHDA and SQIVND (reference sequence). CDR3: CASSMIQGTGGGYTF. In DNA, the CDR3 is TGTGCCAGTAGTATGATCCAGGGCACGGGAGGCGGCTACACCTTC.

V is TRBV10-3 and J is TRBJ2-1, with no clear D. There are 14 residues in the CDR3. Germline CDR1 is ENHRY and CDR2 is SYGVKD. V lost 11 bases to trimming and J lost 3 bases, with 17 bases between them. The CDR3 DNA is TGTGCCGCATCGCCTTCGAGGAGCTACAATGAGCAGTTCTTC. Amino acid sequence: CAASPSRSYNEQFF.

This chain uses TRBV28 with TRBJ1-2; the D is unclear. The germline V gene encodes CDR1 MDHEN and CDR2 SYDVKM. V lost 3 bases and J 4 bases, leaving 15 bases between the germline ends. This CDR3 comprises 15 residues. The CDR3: CASSFHTASFYGYTF. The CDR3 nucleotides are TGTGCCAGCAGTTTCCATACGGCCAGCTTCTATGGCTACACCTTC.

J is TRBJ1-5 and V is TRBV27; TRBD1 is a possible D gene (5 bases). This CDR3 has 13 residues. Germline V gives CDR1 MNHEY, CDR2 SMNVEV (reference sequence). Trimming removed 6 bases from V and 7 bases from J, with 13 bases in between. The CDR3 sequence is CASRSQGLQPQHF. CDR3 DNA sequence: TGTGCCAGCAGAAGCCAGGGTTTACAGCCCCAGCATTTT.

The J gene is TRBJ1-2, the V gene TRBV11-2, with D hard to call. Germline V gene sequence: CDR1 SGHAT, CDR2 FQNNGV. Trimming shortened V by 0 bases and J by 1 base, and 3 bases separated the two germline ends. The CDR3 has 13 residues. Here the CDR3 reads CASSLDSNYGYTF. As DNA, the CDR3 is TGTGCCAGCAGCTTAGACAGTAACTATGGCTACACCTTC. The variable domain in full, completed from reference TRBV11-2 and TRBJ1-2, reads EAGVAQSPRYKIIEKRQSVAFWCNPISGHATLYWYQQILGQGPKLLIQFQNNGVVDDSQLPKDRFSAERLKGVDSTLKIQPAKLEDSAVYLCASSLDSNYGYTFGSGTRLTVV.

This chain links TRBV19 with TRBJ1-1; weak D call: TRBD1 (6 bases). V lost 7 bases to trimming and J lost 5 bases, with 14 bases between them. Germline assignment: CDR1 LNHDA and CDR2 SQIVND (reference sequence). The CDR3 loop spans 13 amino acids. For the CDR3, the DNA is TGTGCCAGTAAGGAACAGGGAGAAACTGAAGCTTTCTTT. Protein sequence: CASKEQGETEAFF.

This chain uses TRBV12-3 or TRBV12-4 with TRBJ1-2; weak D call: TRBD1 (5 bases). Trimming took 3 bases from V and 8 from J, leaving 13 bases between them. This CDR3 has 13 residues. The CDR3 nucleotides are TGTGCCAGCAGTTTCAGGTGGGGCCTGGGCTACACCTTC. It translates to CASSFRWGLGYTF.

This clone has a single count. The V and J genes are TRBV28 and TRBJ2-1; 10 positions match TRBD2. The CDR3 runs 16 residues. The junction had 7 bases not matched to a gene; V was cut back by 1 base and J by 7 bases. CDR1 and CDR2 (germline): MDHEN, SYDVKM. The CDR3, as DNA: TGTGCCAGCAGTTTATTCCGAGCGGGAGGGTCGAATGAGCAGTTCTTC. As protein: CASSLFRAGGSNEQFF.

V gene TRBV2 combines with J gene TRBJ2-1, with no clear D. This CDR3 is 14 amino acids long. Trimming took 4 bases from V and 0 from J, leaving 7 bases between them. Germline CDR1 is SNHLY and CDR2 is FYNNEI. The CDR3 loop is CASSVDSSYNEQFF. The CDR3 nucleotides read TGTGCCAGCAGTGTTGATAGCTCCTACAATGAGCAGTTCTTC.

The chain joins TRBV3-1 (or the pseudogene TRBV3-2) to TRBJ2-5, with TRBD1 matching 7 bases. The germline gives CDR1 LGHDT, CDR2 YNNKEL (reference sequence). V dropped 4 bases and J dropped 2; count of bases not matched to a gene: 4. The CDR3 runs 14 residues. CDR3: CASSLPGQQETQYF. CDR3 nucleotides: TGTGCCAGCAGCCTCCCGGGACAGCAAGAGACCCAGTACTTC.

The CDR3 loop is CASSLANYSYEQYF. The CDR3 DNA follows: TGTGCCAGCAGCTTGGCCAACTATTCCTACGAGCAGTACTTC. The chain has TRBV5-7 and TRBJ2-7; no definite D call. TRBV5-7 is given ORF status, its function remaining uncertain. Deletions cut 0 bases from V and 1 base from J, with 8 bases between. The CDR3 covers 14 residues.

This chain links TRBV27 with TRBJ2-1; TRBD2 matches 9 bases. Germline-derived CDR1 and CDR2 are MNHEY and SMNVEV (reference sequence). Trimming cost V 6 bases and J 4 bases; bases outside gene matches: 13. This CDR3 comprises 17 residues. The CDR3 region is CASSQPPWRGGYNEQFF. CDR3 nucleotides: TGTGCCAGCAGCCAACCCCCCTGGCGGGGGGGTTACAATGAGCAGTTCTTC.

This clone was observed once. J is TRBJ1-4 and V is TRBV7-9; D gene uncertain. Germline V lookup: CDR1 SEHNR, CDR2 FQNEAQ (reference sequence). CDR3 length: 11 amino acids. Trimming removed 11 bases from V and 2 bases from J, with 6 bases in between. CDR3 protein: CASGTNEKLFF. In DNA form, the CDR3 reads TGTGCCTCCGGGACTAATGAAAAACTGTTTTTT.